One and the same sample provided the 14 T cell receptor beta chains below, sequenced in a study of PD-1 blockade in classical Hodgkin lymphoma. Clones were sequenced by immunoSEQ multiplex PCR, and TCRdb holds only the in-frame ones, with some missing. The sample yields around 22,000 clones, roughly 78% seen once. Each and every patient relapsed after autologous stem cell transplantation, and patients got differing brentuximab vedotin exposure. The specimen comprised peripheral blood mononuclear cells (PBMCs), sampled before the second cycle of nivolumab. These receptors were obtained from a human donor with classical Hodgkin lymphoma.

The chain is built from TRBV4-2 and TRBJ1-5; D may be TRBD1 (6 bases). CDR1 LGHNA and CDR2 YNFKEQ come from the germline V gene. The CDR3 extends over 18 amino acids. Trimming took off 0 bases at V and 0 bases at J, with 15 bases between the two ends. CDR3 region: CASSQEGGTADSNQPQHF. The CDR3 DNA sequence: TGTGCCAGCAGCCAAGAAGGGGGGACGGCAGATAGCAATCAGCCCCAGCATTTT.

This clone came up once. The V call is TRBV5-1, the J call TRBJ1-3; 7 nucleotides agree with TRBD1. This CDR3 is built from 13 residues. The germline V gene encodes CDR1 SGHRS and CDR2 YFSETQ. J gave up 8 bases and V 5 bases, and 7 bases lay outside the gene matches. The DNA of the CDR3 is TGCGCCAGCAGTTTACAGGGGTCGGACACCATATATTTT. Protein sequence: CASSLQGSDTIYF.

Here the CDR3 DNA reads TGTGCCAGCTCACCCATATTACAGAGCTCTGGGGCCAACGTCCTGACTTTC. Translating it yields CASSPILQSSGANVLTF. The chain employs TRBV18 and TRBJ2-6; D ambiguous. The CDR3 loop spans 17 amino acids. Trimming took off 3 bases at V and 0 bases at J, with 12 bases between the two ends. Germline V gives CDR1 KGHSH, CDR2 LQKENI.

The rearrangement uses TRBV5-4 and TRBJ1-6; TRBD1 matches at 8 bases. Losses at the gene ends were 5 bases for V and 5 bases for J; bases not matched to a gene: 6. CDR3 length equals 15 residues. The germline V gene has CDR1 SGHNT and CDR2 YYREEE (reference sequence). In DNA form, the CDR3 reads TGTGCCAGCAGTGGCAGGGGGCGGGATAATTCACCCCTCCACTTT. It codes for CASSGRGRDNSPLHF.

The V call is TRBV2, the J call TRBJ1-1; D remains unclear. The CDR3 runs to 15 residues. CDR1 SNHLY and CDR2 FYNNEI come from the germline V gene. V lost 7 bases to trimming and J lost 4 bases, with 19 bases between them. The DNA for the CDR3 is TGTGCCAGCATGAGGATAGAGGACCGGGGCACTGAAGCTTTCTTT. Its protein product is CASMRIEDRGTEAFF.

This clone appeared a few times. This chain joins TRBV7-2 and TRBJ2-1, with D possibly matching TRBD1 (5 bases). The germline V and J ends were trimmed by 3 bases and 15 bases, with 18 bases remaining between them. Germline-derived CDR1 and CDR2 are SGHTA and FQGNSA. The CDR3 extends over 13 amino acids. CDR3 sequence (DNA): TGTGCCAGCAGCTTCGACAGCACGCCAACCCCGTTCTTC. Protein sequence: CASSFDSTPTPFF.

The gene calls are TRBV6-4 and TRBJ1-1; a possible D gene is TRBD1 (5 bases). This CDR3 has 13 residues. The V gene's germline CDR1 is MRHNA and CDR2 SNTAGT. V lost 3 bases, J lost 3 bases, and 8 bases lay in between. CDR3 bases: TGTGCCAGCAGTGAGACAGCGCACACTGAAGCTTTCTTT. This translates into CASSETAHTEAFF.

This clone has just a few counts. This chain links TRBV4-1 with TRBJ1-2; tentatively, D is TRBD1 (5 bases). V dropped 1 base and J dropped 8 bases, with 17 bases sitting between them. The CDR3 is made up of 15 amino acids. CDR1 MGHRA and CDR2 YSYEKL come from the germline V gene. CDR3 sequence reads: CASSQGETRAGGYTF. DNA for the CDR3: TGCGCCAGCAGCCAAGGAGAGACCAGGGCGGGGGGCTACACCTTC.

The CDR3 DNA sequence: TGTGCCAGCAGTGACCGGAGGGGCAGAGATAATGAAAAACTGTTTTTT. It encodes CASSDRRGRDNEKLFF. This chain connects TRBV25-1 to TRBJ1-4; possible D gene TRBD1, 5 bases. Germline-derived CDR1 and CDR2 are MGHDK and SYGVNS. The V end was cut by 3 bases, the J end by 4 bases, with 15 bases between. The CDR3 contains 16 residues.

The genes are TRBV6-6 and TRBJ1-4; D perhaps matches TRBD1 (5 bases). Germline V lookup: CDR1 MNHNY, CDR2 SVGAGI (reference sequence). Trimming took off 8 bases at V and 4 bases at J, with 11 bases between the two ends. CDR3 length: 13 residues. CDR3 amino acids: CASQRGVNEKLFF. CDR3 bases: TGTGCCAGCCAGCGGGGGGTTAATGAAAAACTGTTTTTT.

This chain uses TRBV28 with TRBJ1-3; D uncertain. V dropped 1 base and J dropped 7 bases, with 14 bases sitting between them. The CDR3 is 15 amino acids. In germline, CDR1 is MDHEN, CDR2 SYDVKM. The CDR3 DNA follows: TGTGCCAGCAGTTTATACGGGAATAAGCCGAACACCATATATTTT. It is translated as CASSLYGNKPNTIYF.

This clone appeared once. The chain couples TRBV4-3 to TRBJ2-1, with 9 bases matching TRBD2. In germline, CDR1 is LGHNA, CDR2 YSLEER. This CDR3 has 16 residues. After removal of 1 base from V and 3 bases from J, the junction contained 4 bases not matched to a gene. CDR3 DNA sequence: TGCGCCAGCAGCCAAGTGCCTAGCGGGAACTACAATGAGCAGTTCTTC. Its protein is CASSQVPSGNYNEQFF.

V is TRBV10-1 and J is TRBJ2-1; TRBD1 matches at 10 bases. This CDR3 region has 16 residues. V trimming: 0 bases; J trimming: 6 bases; junction bases outside the gene matches: 5. CDR1 and CDR2 from the germline V gene are WNHNN and SYGVQD (reference sequence). In DNA, the CDR3 is TGCGCCAGCAGTGAGTCGCGGGACAGGGGATCCAATGAGCAGTTCTTC. This sequence encodes CASSESRDRGSNEQFF.

The V call is TRBV7-8, the J call TRBJ2-1; D is unresolved. V lost 0 bases and J lost 1, with 13 bases in between. The CDR3 has 17 residues. Looked up from germline, CDR1 is SGHVS and CDR2 is FQNEAQ. CDR3 amino acids: CASSLARLVESYNEQFF. CDR3 sequence (DNA): TGTGCCAGCAGCTTAGCGCGACTTGTTGAGTCCTACAATGAGCAGTTCTTC.